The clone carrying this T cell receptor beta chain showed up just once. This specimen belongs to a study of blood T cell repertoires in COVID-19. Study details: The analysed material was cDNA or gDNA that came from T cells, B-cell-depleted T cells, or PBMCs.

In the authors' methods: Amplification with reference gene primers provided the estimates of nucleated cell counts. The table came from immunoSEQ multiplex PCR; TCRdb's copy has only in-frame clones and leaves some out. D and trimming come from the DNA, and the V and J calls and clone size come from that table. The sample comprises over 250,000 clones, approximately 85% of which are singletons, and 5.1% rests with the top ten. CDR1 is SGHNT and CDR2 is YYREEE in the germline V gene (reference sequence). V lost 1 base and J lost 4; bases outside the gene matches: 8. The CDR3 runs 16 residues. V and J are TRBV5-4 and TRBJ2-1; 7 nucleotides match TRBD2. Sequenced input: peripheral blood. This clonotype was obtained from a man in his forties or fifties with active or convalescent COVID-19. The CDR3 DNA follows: TGTGCCAGCAGCTTGCTGGCGGGAGAACGGTACAATGAGCAGTTCTTC. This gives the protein CASSLLAGERYNEQFF.